The 8 T cell receptor beta chains listed next were all sequenced from one sample in a study of T cell changes during pregnancy in multiple sclerosis. Sequencing was performed with immunoSEQ multiplex PCR; in TCRdb, only in-frame clones are kept and a portion is missing. The sample lists roughly 89,000 clones, about 94% seen once, with less than 2.5% in the top ten. Sequencing was performed on peripheral blood, taken in the third trimester of pregnancy. The source of these receptors is a female donor with multiple sclerosis, enrolled in a pregnancy study.

CDR3 region: CASSWAGEGEQYF. The CDR3 coding sequence is TGCGCCAGCAGCTGGGCAGGCGAGGGCGAGCAGTACTTC. The J gene is TRBJ2-7, the V gene TRBV4-1; a weak D match, TRBD2 (5 bases). CDR1 and CDR2 (germline): MGHRA, YSYEKL. Trimming shortened V by 5 bases and J by 6 bases, and 14 bases separated the two germline ends. The CDR3 is 13 residues long.

The chain joins TRBV4-1 to TRBJ1-1; D might be TRBD1 (6 bases). Trimming removed 0 bases at V and 1 base at J, with 12 bases between. CDR1 and CDR2 (germline): MGHRA, YSYEKL. CDR3 length: 16 amino acids. Written as DNA, the CDR3 is TGCGCCAGCAGCCAAGATGGTGGACAGTGGAACACTGAAGCTTTCTTT. Translating gives CASSQDGGQWNTEAFF.

J is TRBJ2-5 and V is TRBV5-4, with TRBD2 as a possible D gene (6 bases). V lost 4 bases to trimming and J lost 5 bases, with 18 bases between them. Germline V gives CDR1 SGHNT, CDR2 YYREEE (reference sequence). The CDR3 has 15 amino acids. The CDR3 protein is CASSPVEGMGETQYF. CDR3 bases: TGTGCCAGCAGCCCAGTGGAGGGGATGGGGGAGACCCAGTACTTC.

V usage is TRBV13 and J usage is TRBJ2-7; 9 positions agree with TRBD2. Germline V CDR1 and CDR2: PRHDT, FYEKMQ (reference sequence). The V and J ends lost 3 bases and 6 bases, in that order; junction bases with no gene match: 18. The CDR3 consists of 18 residues. The CDR3 loop is CASSLGLGSGRWLGEQYF. In DNA form, the CDR3 reads TGTGCCAGCAGCTTGGGACTTGGGAGCGGGAGGTGGTTAGGCGAGCAGTACTTC.

The chain carries TRBV9 and TRBJ1-4; 7 positions match TRBD1. Germline V gives CDR1 SGDLS, CDR2 YYNGEE. The J segment lost 8 bases and the V segment lost 3 bases, leaving 10 bases of the junction unmatched. CDR3 length: 15 residues. DNA of the CDR3: TGTGCCAGCAGCGCGGGGGAGAGGGGGCGGGAAAAACTGTTTTTT. Translated: CASSAGERGREKLFF. The complete variable domain, with remaining parts taken from reference TRBV9 and TRBJ1-4, reads DSGVTQTPKHLITATGQRVTLRCSPRSGDLSVYWYQQSLDQGLQFLIQYYNGEERAKGNILERFSAQQFPDLHSELNLSSLELGDSALYFCASSAGERGREKLFFGSGTQLSVL.

This rearrangement joins TRBV29-1 to TRBJ2-1, with TRBD1 as a possible D gene (5 bases). V was trimmed by 3 bases and J by 0 bases, leaving 12 bases between them. Per the germline V gene, CDR1 is SQVTM and CDR2 is ANQGSEA. The CDR3 is made up of 15 amino acids. Here the CDR3 reads CSVDQRQSSYNEQFF. The DNA for the CDR3 is TGCAGCGTTGACCAAAGACAGAGCTCCTACAATGAGCAGTTCTTC.

The CDR3 DNA is TGTGCCAGCAGCTTATCCGGGACAGGGAGATTAGGGGATTACGAGCAGTACTTC. Its translation: CASSLSGTGRLGDYEQYF. The J gene is TRBJ2-7, the V gene TRBV7-8, with TRBD1 identical over 9 bases. With V trimmed by 2 bases and J by 4 bases, 15 bases remained unmatched. The CDR3 totals 18 residues. Germline CDR1 reads SGHVS; CDR2 reads FQNEAQ.

The rearrangement links TRBV7-9 to TRBJ2-1, with D maybe TRBD1 (7 bases). Germline assignment: CDR1 SEHNR and CDR2 FQNEAQ (reference sequence). Trimming cost V 2 bases and J 0 bases, with 17 bases left between them. The CDR3 loop spans 18 amino acids. The CDR3: CASSLPRGVSGSYNEQFF. CDR3 DNA sequence: TGTGCCAGCAGCTTACCCAGGGGGGTCTCGGGCTCCTACAATGAGCAGTTCTTC.